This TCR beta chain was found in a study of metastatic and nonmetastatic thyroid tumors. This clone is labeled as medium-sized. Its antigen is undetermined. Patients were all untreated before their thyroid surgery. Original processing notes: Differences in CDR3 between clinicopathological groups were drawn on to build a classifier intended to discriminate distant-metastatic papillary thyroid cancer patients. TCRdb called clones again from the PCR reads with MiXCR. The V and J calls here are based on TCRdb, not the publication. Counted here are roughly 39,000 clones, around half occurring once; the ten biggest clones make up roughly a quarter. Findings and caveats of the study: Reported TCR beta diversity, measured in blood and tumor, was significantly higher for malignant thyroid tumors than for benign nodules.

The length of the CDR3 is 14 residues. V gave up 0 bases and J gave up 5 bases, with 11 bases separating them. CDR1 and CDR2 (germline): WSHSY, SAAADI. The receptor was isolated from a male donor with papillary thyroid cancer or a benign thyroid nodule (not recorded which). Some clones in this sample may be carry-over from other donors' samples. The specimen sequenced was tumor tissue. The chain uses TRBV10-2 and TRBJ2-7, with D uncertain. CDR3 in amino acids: CASSESKGVHEQYF. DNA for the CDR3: TGCGCCAGCAGTGAGTCGAAGGGTGTCCACGAGCAGTACTTC.